The next 29 T cell receptor beta chains were all read from a single sample in a study of cytomegalovirus exposure and HLA in healthy donors. Sequencing used immunoSEQ multiplex PCR; TCRdb keeps in-frame clones, though not all of them. The profile shows around 300,000 clones, roughly nine tenths of them singletons. The sample consisted of PBMCs. The receptors come from a woman under 40 in good health and CMV-seropositive.

The J gene is TRBJ2-2, the V gene TRBV27; D perhaps matches TRBD2 (6 bases). V lost 2 bases to trimming and J lost 4 bases, with 11 bases between them. Germline V gene data show CDR1 as MNHEY and CDR2 as SMNVEV (reference sequence). The CDR3 runs 15 residues. CDR3 in amino acids: CASSLEPAGTGELFF. In DNA form, the CDR3 reads TGTGCCAGCAGTTTAGAACCAGCGGGCACCGGGGAGCTGTTTTTT.

This chain uses TRBV28 with TRBJ1-5; tentatively, D is TRBD1 (5 bases). V was cut by 4 bases and J by 4 bases, with 20 bases left in between. The germline CDR1 and CDR2 sequences are MDHEN and SYDVKM. CDR3 length: 17 amino acids. Here the CDR3 DNA reads TGTGCCAGCAGTTCCGACCTGAGGCAGGGAGGTAATCAGCCCCAGCATTTT. This sequence encodes CASSSDLRQGGNQPQHF.

The V and J genes are TRBV9 and TRBJ2-7; D is unresolved. In germline, CDR1 is SGDLS, CDR2 YYNGEE. V was pared by 2 bases and J by 7 bases, with 13 bases between. The CDR3 covers 13 residues. The CDR3 reads CASSVIGSGEQYF. DNA of the CDR3: TGTGCCAGCAGCGTTATTGGGTCAGGAGAGCAGTACTTC.

This chain links TRBV6-5 with TRBJ2-7; 7 bases line up with TRBD2. The CDR3 contains 13 residues. CDR1 is MNHEY, CDR2 SVGAGI, per germline. Losses at the gene ends were 0 bases for V and 9 bases for J; bases not matched to a gene: 5. CDR3 sequence (DNA): TGTGCCAGCAGTTACTCGAACGGGGGGAGGCAGTACTTC. The encoded protein is CASSYSNGGRQYF.

This chain links TRBV7-8 with TRBJ2-7; 7 bases agree with TRBD2. This CDR3 has 15 residues. Germline V gene sequence: CDR1 SGHVS, CDR2 FQNEAQ. V gave up 5 bases and J gave up 7 bases; unmatched junction bases: 14. The CDR3 is CASSPSGRGAGEQYF. DNA of the CDR3: TGTGCCAGCAGCCCCTCGGGGAGGGGAGCGGGGGAGCAGTACTTC.

This chain uses TRBV7-6 with TRBJ2-3; a possible D gene is TRBD1 (5 bases). There are 11 residues in the CDR3. V lost 8 bases and J lost 7, with 10 bases in between. Per the germline V gene, CDR1 is SGHVS and CDR2 is FNYEAQ. CDR3 DNA: TGTGCCAGCGCCTCAGGGAATACGCAGTATTTT. Encoded protein: CASASGNTQYF.

This chain uses TRBV11-2 with TRBJ2-1; TRBD1 agrees at 8 bases. The junction had 12 bases not matched to a gene; V was cut back by 5 bases and J by 6 bases. In germline, CDR1 is SGHAT, CDR2 FQNNGV. This CDR3 comprises 16 residues. CDR3 residues: CASSLNVGTGTNEQFF. DNA of the CDR3: TGTGCCAGCAGCCTAAACGTCGGGACAGGCACCAATGAGCAGTTCTTC.

This sequence joins TRBV6-6 and TRBJ1-5; 7 bases line up with TRBD1. Per germline, CDR1 MNHNY and CDR2 SVGAGI (reference sequence). This CDR3 contains 14 residues. The V and J ends lost 6 bases and 2 bases, in that order; junction bases with no gene match: 4. The CDR3 sequence is CASRITGGNQPQHF. Written as DNA, the CDR3 is TGTGCCAGCAGGATTACAGGGGGCAATCAGCCCCAGCATTTT.

The rearrangement links TRBV5-6 to TRBJ2-3, with a tentative D call TRBD2 (6 bases). Trimming stripped 4 bases from V and 10 bases from J, with 13 bases between. The germline V gene has CDR1 SGHDT and CDR2 YYEEEE. This CDR3 spans 12 amino acids. The CDR3 loop reads CASSRDSGSQYF. The CDR3 DNA is TGTGCCAGCAGCCGGGACTCAGGCTCGCAGTATTTT.

CDR3 nucleotide sequence: TGTGCCAGCAGCTTATACGGTCGCCCCCCCTACACCTTC. Translating gives CASSLYGRPPYTF. The chain joins TRBV7-9 to TRBJ1-2; no firm D call. Trimming cost V 2 bases and J 10 bases, with 14 bases left between them. Germline V gene data show CDR1 as SEHNR and CDR2 as FQNEAQ (reference sequence). The CDR3 is 13 residues long.

This chain uses TRBV4-1 with TRBJ2-3; D gene uncertain. Trimming took 2 bases from V and 2 from J, leaving 8 bases between them. CDR3 length: 14 amino acids. Per germline, CDR1 MGHRA and CDR2 YSYEKL. CDR3 residues: CASSQLDPTDTQYF. The CDR3 DNA sequence: TGCGCCAGCAGCCAACTAGACCCCACAGATACGCAGTATTTT.

The CDR3 DNA follows: TGTGCCAGCAGCCAAGCGGGACTAGCGGGAGGGCTAACCGGGGAGCTGTTTTTT. Protein: CASSQAGLAGGLTGELFF. V and J are TRBV14 and TRBJ2-2; 16 bases align to TRBD2. This CDR3 has 18 residues. V trimming: 1 base; J trimming: 5 bases; junction bases outside the gene matches: 4. Germline V lookup: CDR1 SGHDN, CDR2 FVKESK.

The chain has TRBV7-8 and TRBJ2-7; 8 bases align to TRBD1. The germline gives CDR1 SGHVS, CDR2 FQNEAQ. The CDR3 runs 16 residues. After removal of 2 bases from V and 2 bases from J, the junction contained 8 bases not matched to a gene. DNA of the CDR3: TGTGCCAGCAGCTTAACCCGGGACAGGTTAACCTACGAGCAGTACTTC. This translates into CASSLTRDRLTYEQYF.

In its sample, this clone was seen once. The gene calls are TRBV7-8 and TRBJ2-7; D is undetermined. The V gene lost 2 bases and the J gene lost 6 bases, with 14 bases spanning the gap. This CDR3 contains 14 residues. Germline values: CDR1 SGHVS, CDR2 FQNEAQ. CDR3 nucleotides: TGTGCCAGCAGCTTATCCGTTTCCTTAGTCGAGCAGTACTTC. This sequence encodes CASSLSVSLVEQYF.

The genes are TRBV10-3 and TRBJ2-1, with D perhaps matching TRBD1 or TRBD2 (5 bases each). The CDR3 totals 16 residues. The germline V and J ends were trimmed by 2 bases and 5 bases, with 16 bases remaining between them. CDR1 is ENHRY and CDR2 is SYGVKD in the germline V gene. This CDR3 is CAISETWGSWDNEQFF. CDR3 nucleotides: TGTGCCATCAGTGAGACTTGGGGGAGTTGGGACAATGAGCAGTTCTTC.

The chain has TRBV19 and TRBJ2-7; D is undetermined. The CDR3 is made up of 13 amino acids. Germline CDR1 and CDR2: LNHDA and SQIVND (reference sequence). Trimming stripped 3 bases from V and 3 bases from J, with 9 bases between. The CDR3 sequence: CASSMGGDYEQYF. The CDR3 nucleotides read TGTGCCAGTAGTATGGGCGGTGACTACGAGCAGTACTTC.

The chain recombines TRBV27 with TRBJ2-3; 12 bases align to TRBD2. V lost 2 bases, J lost 4 bases, and 1 base stayed unmatched. Germline loops: CDR1 MNHEY, CDR2 SMNVEV (reference sequence). The CDR3 covers 15 residues. The CDR3 is CASSLLAGGPDTQYF. CDR3 in DNA: TGTGCCAGCAGTTTACTAGCGGGAGGGCCAGATACGCAGTATTTT.

The chain links TRBV5-1 to TRBJ1-5, with D maybe TRBD1 (5 bases). Between the trimmed V and J ends, which lost 0 bases and 7 bases, there was a span of 11 bases. Per germline, CDR1 SGHRS and CDR2 YFSETQ. There are 14 residues in the CDR3. For the CDR3, the DNA is TGCGCCAGCAGCTTGGTGGCAGGGAGGCAGCCCCAGCATTTT. Amino acid sequence: CASSLVAGRQPQHF. Supplemented by reference TRBV5-1 and TRBJ1-5, the full variable domain reads KAGVTQTPRYLIKTRGQQVTLSCSPISGHRSVSWYQQTPGQGLQFLFEYFSETQRNKGNFPGRFSGRQFSNSRSEMNVSTLELGDSALYLCASSLVAGRQPQHFGDGTRLSIL.

This clone appeared a single time. The chain employs TRBV19 and TRBJ1-3; perhaps TRBD1 as D (6 bases). This CDR3 contains 15 residues. The germline V gene encodes CDR1 LNHDA and CDR2 SQIVND (reference sequence). V was trimmed by 6 bases and J by 1 base, leaving 13 bases between them. CDR3 bases: TGTGCCAGTAGCCGCAGGGGATTATCTGGAAACACCATATATTTT. Amino acid sequence: CASSRRGLSGNTIYF.

This chain joins TRBV4-3 and TRBJ1-6, with 9 bases aligning to TRBD1. Germline V gives CDR1 LGHNA, CDR2 YSLEER. V shed 0 bases, J shed 5 bases, and the junction held 2 bases outside the gene matches. The CDR3 is 16 residues long. The CDR3 coding sequence is TGCGCCAGCAGCCAAGACGGGACAGGGAATAATTCACCCCTCCACTTT. Its translation is CASSQDGTGNNSPLHF.

The table lists this clone with a few counts. The genes are TRBV13 and TRBJ2-7; 7 bases are shared with TRBD1. Germline lookup yields CDR1 PRHDT and CDR2 FYEKMQ (reference sequence). The V segment lost 3 bases and the J segment 7 bases; nucleotides outside the gene matches: 3. The CDR3 spans 12 residues. The CDR3 bases are TGTGCCAGCAGCTTCGCAGGGGGAGAGCAGTACTTC. Its protein product is CASSFAGGEQYF.

The chain joins TRBV27 to TRBJ2-7; 9 nucleotides line up with TRBD2. The CDR3 covers 16 residues. Germline CDR1 reads MNHEY; CDR2 reads SMNVEV (reference sequence). V was clipped by 2 bases and J by 2 bases; unmatched bases: 7. The CDR3 is CASSLLAGGGTYEQYF. The CDR3 DNA sequence: TGTGCCAGCAGTTTACTGGCGGGAGGGGGAACCTACGAGCAGTACTTC.

This clone was observed once. The V gene is TRBV5-1, the J gene TRBJ2-4, with D possibly being TRBD1 or TRBD2 (5 bases each). Trimming took 4 bases from V and 5 from J, leaving 13 bases between them. The CDR3 runs to 14 residues. Germline loops: CDR1 SGHRS, CDR2 YFSETQ. CDR3 in DNA: TGCGCCAGCAGCGTCGGGACGGCACAAAACATTCAGTACTTC. As protein: CASSVGTAQNIQYF.

This clone has only a few counts. The chain links TRBV18 to TRBJ2-7; D gene uncertain. V was trimmed by 3 bases and J by 2 bases, leaving 8 bases between them. CDR3 length equals 13 residues. Germline values: CDR1 KGHSH, CDR2 LQKENI. The CDR3: CASSPSVTYEQYF. The CDR3 region has the DNA TGTGCCAGCTCACCGAGCGTTACCTACGAGCAGTACTTC.

The CDR3: CASSQATPGQGTNEQFF. The CDR3 nucleotides are TGCGCCAGCAGCCAGGCAACCCCGGGACAGGGGACGAATGAGCAGTTCTTC. J is TRBJ2-1 and V is TRBV4-1; TRBD1 matches 10 bases. The ends lost 3 bases at V and 7 bases at J; junction bases unmatched: 12. Germline CDR1 is MGHRA and CDR2 is YSYEKL. CDR3 length: 17 amino acids.

On this clone: Within the sample, other DNA sequences also encode this same CDR3. The rearrangement links TRBV9 to TRBJ2-3, with D unresolved. V was cut by 4 bases and J by 5 bases, with 8 bases left in between. The germline CDR1 and CDR2 sequences are SGDLS and YYNGEE. This CDR3 is built from 12 residues. DNA of the CDR3: TGTGCCAGCAGCCCCCTGGGAGATACGCAGTATTTT. It yields the protein CASSPLGDTQYF.

The J gene is TRBJ2-7, the V gene TRBV7-2; D remains unclear. The V end was cut by 4 bases, the J end by 6 bases, with 10 bases between. The CDR3 runs 12 residues. Germline CDR1 is SGHTA and CDR2 is FQGNSA. CDR3 sequence: CASSSSYSEQYF. The CDR3 DNA is TGTGCCAGCAGCTCCTCGTATAGCGAGCAGTACTTC.

The J gene is TRBJ1-3, the V gene TRBV9, with D uncertain. The CDR3 is made up of 17 amino acids. The germline V and J ends were trimmed by 0 bases and 2 bases, with 15 bases remaining between them. Per germline, CDR1 SGDLS and CDR2 YYNGEE. Here the CDR3 DNA reads TGTGCCAGCAGCGTAGAGGGTTCGGAGGTAACTGGAAACACCATATATTTT. This translates into CASSVEGSEVTGNTIYF.

The gene calls are TRBV2 and TRBJ2-7; D may be TRBD1 or TRBD2 (5 bases each). CDR1 and CDR2 from the germline V gene are SNHLY and FYNNEI. The CDR3 has 12 residues. V was trimmed by 3 bases and J by 6 bases, leaving 9 bases between them. Here the CDR3 reads CASSETEGEQYF. CDR3 bases: TGTGCCAGCAGTGAGACAGAGGGCGAGCAGTACTTC. The complete variable domain, with remaining parts taken from reference TRBV2 and TRBJ2-7, reads EPEVTQTPSHQVTQMGQEVILRCVPISNHLYFYWYRQILGQKVEFLVSFYNNEISEKSEIFDDQFSVERPDGSNFTLKIRSTKLEDSAMYFCASSETEGEQYFGPGTRLTVT.